This passage covers 3 T cell receptor beta chains from one sample sequenced in a study of cytomegalovirus exposure and HLA in healthy donors. Measured with immunoSEQ multiplex PCR; TCRdb has only the in-frame clones, and not every one. The sample includes about 98,000 clones, more than 85% seen only once; the top ten take around 6%. Sequencing was done on a sample of PBMCs. The receptor source for this set is a young man in good health and CMV-seropositive.

The chain combines TRBV7-2 with TRBJ2-5; weak D call: TRBD2 (7 bases). With 1 base removed from V and 4 bases from J, the gap between germline ends came to 10 bases. CDR3 length: 14 amino acids. Germline CDR1 SGHTA, CDR2 FQGNSA. This CDR3 is CASSLVGGGETQYF. The CDR3 coding sequence is TGTGCCAGCAGCTTAGTGGGAGGGGGAGAGACCCAGTACTTC.

CDR3 loop: CASSIGQGGTGELFF. CDR3 bases: TGTGCCAGCAGCATAGGACAGGGTGGGACCGGGGAGCTGTTTTTT. V usage is TRBV21-1 and J usage is TRBJ2-2; the table assigns TRBD1, which was not confirmed against the DNA. TRBV21-1 is an annotated pseudogene. This CDR3 spans 15 amino acids.

This sequence joins TRBV29-1 and TRBJ2-5; possible D gene TRBD1, 5 bases. The V end was cut by 3 bases, the J end by 5 bases, with 13 bases between. Germline V gene sequence: CDR1 SQVTM, CDR2 ANQGSEA. This CDR3 contains 13 residues. CDR3 residues: CSVDLTDEETQYF. The DNA for the CDR3 is TGCAGCGTTGACTTGACAGACGAGGAGACCCAGTACTTC.